This T cell receptor beta chain was retrieved from a study of blood T cell repertoires in COVID-19. Background on the study: PBMCs, B-cell-depleted T cells, or T cells provided the cDNA or gDNA that made up the material.

Clones were read by immunoSEQ multiplex PCR, and TCRdb kept only the in-frame ones, dropping some. In the table there are about 290,000 clones, about nine tenths of which are singletons. This CDR3 is 14 amino acids long. Trimming took 5 bases from V and 4 from J, leaving 12 bases between them. The V gene's germline CDR1 is LNHDA and CDR2 SQIVND (reference sequence). The source of this sequence is a woman aged 25 to 39 with COVID-19, enrolled during active disease. The sample comprised peripheral blood. The chain couples TRBV19 to TRBJ2-1; D might be TRBD2 (5 bases). The CDR3 loop is CASSHAGLYNEQFF. The CDR3 DNA follows: TGTGCCAGTAGTCACGCGGGTTTATACAATGAGCAGTTCTTC.